Listed below are T cell receptor beta chains from one sample, sequenced in a study of CD8 T cells in Susac syndrome. TCRdb reanalysed the immunoSEQ multiplex PCR reads using MiXCR and keeps one entry per CDR3 protein. The sample comprises 100,000 to 150,000 distinct CDR3 sequences, roughly 94% of which are singletons, and about 0.13% rests with the top ten. Sequencing used CD4+ T cells from PBMCs. The receptors were sampled from a human donor with multiple sclerosis. CDR3s include the opening cysteine and the closing phenylalanine or tryptophan. The D gene is left open where the match is weak. Clone size is not always given. Where it is, it says once, few, many or a class for expanded clones.

j_call d_call v_call clone_size cdr3_nt cdr3_aa
TRBJ1-5 . TRBV18 . TGTGCCAGCTCCCACGGTGGTAGCAATCAGCCCCAGCATTTT CASSHGGSNQPQHF
TRBJ1-1 . TRBV7-9 . TGTGCCAGCAGCTCCGGGGGATGGGGAGAGGCTTTCTTT CASSSGGWGEAFF
TRBJ2-1 TRBD1 TRBV10-3 . TGTGCCATCAGTGGCGATGGACAGGGGACTTTCAATGAGCAGTTCTTC CAISGDGQGTFNEQFF
TRBJ2-7 . TRBV18 . TGTGCCAGCTCCCCGACTCCTCGGGCATCCTACGAGCAGTACTTC CASSPTPRASYEQYF
TRBJ2-2 . TRBV6-2/TRBV6-3 . TGTGCCAGCAGTTACCACACCGGGGAGCTGTTTTTT CASSYHTGELFF
TRBJ2-7 . TRBV27 once TGTGCCAGCAGTTTAGGTCCTAGGACAGCGATCCACGAGCAGTACTTC CASSLGPRTAIHEQYF
TRBJ1-1 . TRBV16 . TGTGCCAGCCTAAAAAATCCAGGGAGGGGGAACACTGAAGCTTTCTTT CASLKNPGRGNTEAFF
TRBJ2-5 . TRBV20-1 . TGCAGTGCACCGAGGGGGTCAGAGACCCAGTACTTC CSAPRGSETQYF
TRBJ2-7 . TRBV2 . TGTGCCAGCGGGGGGGCCTTCTACGAGCAGTACTTC CASGGAFYEQYF
TRBJ1-5 TRBD1 TRBV10-3 . TGTGCCATCAGGCGGGACAGCGATCAGCCCCAGCATTTT CAIRRDSDQPQHF
TRBJ1-1 . TRBV5-1 . TGCGCCAGCAGCCTGCGAGGTGGTGTGAACACTGAAGCTTTCTTT CASSLRGGVNTEAFF
TRBJ1-2 . TRBV24-1 . TGTGCCACCAGTGACGACAGGAGATACTATGGCTACACCTTC CATSDDRRYYGYTF
TRBJ2-5 . TRBV6-5 few TGTGCCAGCAGTTACTACCAAGAGACCCAGTACTTC CASSYYQETQYF
TRBJ2-5 TRBD2 TRBV6-5 . TGTGCCAGCAGTGCCGCGGGAGGCCAAGAGACCCAGTACTTC CASSAAGGQETQYF
TRBJ2-4 TRBD2 TRBV5-5 once TGTGCCAGCAGCTTGCGGGCCTCGTCCGGGGGGAGAAACATTCAGTACTTC CASSLRASSGGRNIQYF
TRBJ1-1 . TRBV7-2 . TGTGCCAGCAGCTTATTTACAGTAGAAGCTTCTGAAGCTTTCTTT CASSLFTVEASEAFF
TRBJ2-5 TRBD2 TRBV10-3 . TGTGCCATCAGTGATCTGGGGACTAGCGGGAGGGAAGAGACCCAGTACTTC CAISDLGTSGREETQYF
TRBJ1-1 TRBD1 TRBV6-2/TRBV6-3 . TGTGCCAGCATCGGGACAGTGGAACTGAACACTGAAGCTTTCTTT CASIGTVELNTEAFF
TRBJ1-1 . TRBV29-1 . TGCAGCGTTGATGGTGAATCCTTGAACACTGAAGCTTTCTTT CSVDGESLNTEAFF
TRBJ2-7 . TRBV29-1 few TGCAGCGTTGAAGATCTAAGGGGAGCCGAGCAGTACTTC CSVEDLRGAEQYF
TRBJ2-7 . TRBV6-2/TRBV6-3 . TGTGCCAGCCGATTTCGACGTTTGAGCTCCTACGAGCAGTACTTC CASRFRRLSSYEQYF
TRBJ2-6 TRBD2 TRBV6-1 . TGTGCCAGCAGCCGGACTAGCGGGACCCCTCGGACGCGGGCCAACGTCCTGACTTTC CASSRTSGTPRTRANVLTF
TRBJ2-6 TRBD1 TRBV12-3/TRBV12-4 . TGTGCCAGCAGAGCCATCAGACAGGGGTATGGGGCCAACGTCCTGACTTTC CASRAIRQGYGANVLTF
TRBJ2-5 TRBD2 TRBV13 . TGTGCCAGCAGCCCAGGACTAGCGGGAGAGCAGGAAGAGACCCAGTACTTC CASSPGLAGEQEETQYF
TRBJ1-2 . TRBV4-2 once TGTGCCAGCAGCCAAACCGGGACCTCTAACTATGGCTACACCTTC CASSQTGTSNYGYTF
TRBJ1-2 . TRBV5-1 few TGCGCCAGCAGCCCCGGAGGATCTAACTATGGCTACACCTTC CASSPGGSNYGYTF
TRBJ1-2 . TRBV6-6 . TGTGCCAGCAGTTTGGGCGGCTACACCTTC CASSLGGYTF
TRBJ2-1 TRBD2 TRBV4-2 . TGTGCCAGCAGCCAAGGCGGGGGGCCCCCTCAAGCCTACAATGAGCAGTTCTTC CASSQGGGPPQAYNEQFF
TRBJ2-7 . TRBV7-2 . TGTGCCAGCAGCTTAGTTAGTGGAATGAACGAGCAGTACTTC CASSLVSGMNEQYF
TRBJ2-7 . TRBV29-1 . TGCAGCGTTGGACCAGACCCCTACGAGCAGTACTTC CSVGPDPYEQYF
TRBJ1-2 . TRBV7-2 . TGTGCCAGCAGCTTAGCGGGGGGCTCCTACTATGGCTACACCTTC CASSLAGGSYYGYTF
TRBJ2-5 . TRBV30 . TGTGCCTGGAGTGTTTTATCCTCAGGGACCCAGTACTTC CAWSVLSSGTQYF
TRBJ1-2 . TRBV20-1 . TGCAGTGCAACACAGGGAGTCCATGGCTACACCTTC CSATQGVHGYTF
TRBJ1-1 TRBD1 TRBV29-1 . TGCAGCGTGGGGGTGACAGGGGAGGTAGCTTTCTTT CSVGVTGEVAFF
TRBJ2-3 . TRBV5-4 . TGTGCCAGCAGCTCAGCGGCTAGCACAGATACGCAGTATTTT CASSSAASTDTQYF
TRBJ2-3 . TRBV29-1 . TGCAGCGCTTTGTGGGACACGAGCGGTAGAGATACGCAGTATTTT CSALWDTSGRDTQYF
TRBJ2-4 . TRBV6-1 . TGTGCCAGCAGCGCCCCTCAGGCTAACCTAGCCAAAAACATTCAGTACTTC CASSAPQANLAKNIQYF
TRBJ1-2 . TRBV2 once TGTGCCAGCAGTTCTTCCAGGGATGGCTACACCTTC CASSSSRDGYTF
TRBJ2-1 . TRBV20-1 . TGCAGTGCTAGAGATGAAAAAAGGAATGAGCAGTTCTTC CSARDEKRNEQFF
TRBJ1-5 TRBD1 TRBV12-3/TRBV12-4 . TGTGCCAGCAGTTTGGGATACAGGGGGCAAGTTCAGCCCCAGCATTTT CASSLGYRGQVQPQHF
TRBJ2-1 . TRBV27 . TGTGCCAGCACCTCACCTTTGAGGAGCAATGAGCAGTTCTTC CASTSPLRSNEQFF
TRBJ1-2 TRBD1 TRBV25-1 . TGTGCCAGCAGCTTGCGTTTGGGACAGACTAATGGCTACACCTTC CASSLRLGQTNGYTF
TRBJ1-1 . TRBV18 . TGTGCCAGCTCACCAAGGGGTTCCCAGAACACTGAAGCTTTCTTT CASSPRGSQNTEAFF
TRBJ2-3 . TRBV13 . TGTGCCAGCAGCTTGAAGGGCCCCTTGGATACGCAGTATTTT CASSLKGPLDTQYF
TRBJ1-2 TRBD1 TRBV7-9 once TGTGCCAGCAGCCAGGGGGCTGGCTACACCTTC CASSQGAGYTF
TRBJ1-1 . TRBV21-1 . TGTGCCAGCAGCAAAGAGGAAGGGAACACTGAAGCTTTCTTT CASSKEEGNTEAFF
TRBJ1-2 TRBD1 TRBV2 . TGTGCCAGCAGTCGCTCGGACAGGGGAGACTATGGCTACACCTTC CASSRSDRGDYGYTF
TRBJ2-7 . TRBV6-5 once TGTGCCAGCAGTTATTCCAGGGTGATGAGCTCCTACGAGCAGTACTTC CASSYSRVMSSYEQYF
TRBJ1-1 TRBD1 TRBV29-1 once TGCAGCGGGAGACAGGGCCTGAACACTGAAGCTTTCTTT CSGRQGLNTEAFF
TRBJ2-1 . TRBV12-3/TRBV12-4 . TGTGCCAGCAGTAGGGCGAATGAGCAGTTCTTC CASSRANEQFF
TRBJ2-3 . TRBV4-1 once TGCGCCAGCAGCCAAGATCCCGCAGGTCCTACAGATACGCAGTATTTT CASSQDPAGPTDTQYF
TRBJ1-3 . TRBV30 . TGTGCCTGGACTATAGGGGGTGGATGGAACACCATATATTTT CAWTIGGGWNTIYF
TRBJ1-2 . TRBV24-1 . TGTGCCACCAGTGACAGCCAGTGGGGCTACACCTTC CATSDSQWGYTF
TRBJ1-1 . TRBV6-1 once TGTGCCAGCAGTGAAGCTTGGGTGCGGACTGAAGCTTTCTTT CASSEAWVRTEAFF